The clone carrying this TCR beta chain was seen at least ten times. The sorted libraries were made from approximately 950,000 CD4+ or CD8+ T cells. The sample is drawn from a study of neurological immune-mediated disorders. About the research overall: There were 34 multiple sclerosis patients; approximately 30 were relapsing-remitting and 3 were secondary progressive.

With 10-nucleotide random UMIs, 5'RACE was used to make the cDNA. Using its own MiXCR run on the 5' RACE reads, TCRdb lists one record per CDR3 protein. The repertoire consists of about 50,000 distinct CDR3 sequences, with over 5.5% occurring once and the leading ten covering less than 1.5%. Looked up from germline, CDR1 is SGHDT and CDR2 is YYEEEE. This CDR3 region has 16 residues. V lost 0 bases and J 5 bases, leaving 18 bases between the germline ends. The chain links TRBV5-6 to TRBJ2-7, with unresolved D. This TCR was sampled from a woman aged 18-29 years with multiple sclerosis. The material sequenced was CD4+ T cells from blood. The CDR3 coding sequence is TGTGCCAGCAGCTTGGAAGGCTTAGTAACCCCTCACGAGCAGTACTTC. As protein: CASSLEGLVTPHEQYF.